This TCR beta chain was found in a study of cytomegalovirus exposure and HLA in healthy donors. The PCR made use of 60 Vbeta and 13 Jbeta primers. Generated by immunoSEQ multiplex PCR, the TCRdb table keeps only in-frame clones and is missing some. The table includes 150,000 to 200,000 clones, 62% detected once. Trimming cost V 2 bases and J 4 bases, with 12 bases left between them. Germline assignment: CDR1 SGDLS and CDR2 YYNGEE. The CDR3 contains 14 residues. This clonotype was sampled from a man aged 35 to 55 in good health and CMV-seronegative. Source material: PBMCs. The chain joins TRBV9 to TRBJ2-5; perhaps TRBD1 as D (5 bases). CDR3 coding DNA: TGTGCCAGCAGCGTCCAGGGTGGCGGAGAGACCCAGTACTTC. Its protein product is CASSVQGGGETQYF.